This T cell receptor (beta chain) stems from a study of shared clonotypes between healthy human individuals. Whole-study context: CD4 naive cells filled three plates per donor, CD4 memory three, CD8 naive two and CD8 memory one.

This was a deep-level run. Every immunoSEQ plate was one replicate of a subset's evenly spread DNA. The input for sorted-subset replicate PCRs was roughly 180 ng DNA, around 30,000 T cell genomes. Assay used: immunoSEQ multiplex PCR; TCRdb lists only in-frame clones, some missing. The table records approximately 530,000 clones, 90% to 97% of them present only once. Germline V gives CDR1 SNHLY, CDR2 FYNNEI. This CDR3 region has 11 residues. Source material: naive CD4+ T cells sorted from blood. The subset here: CD45RA+ positively selected. This clonotype was sampled from a woman aged 25 to 45 in good health. The chain uses TRBV2 and TRBJ2-7; D ambiguous. The CDR3 region has the DNA TGTGCGGCCGGTAGTCCCTACGAGCAGTACTTC. This codes for CAAGSPYEQYF. The complete variable domain, with remaining parts taken from reference TRBV2 and TRBJ2-7, reads EPEVTQTPSHQVTQMGQEVILRCVPISNHLYFYWYRQILGQKVEFLVSFYNNEISEKSEIFDDQFSVERPDGSNFTLKIRSTKLEDSAMYFCAAGSPYEQYFGPGTRLTVT.